This T cell receptor (beta chain) was observed in a study of neoadjuvant nivolumab and ipilimumab in lung cancer. Study results and caveats: TCR sequencing covered a small number of samples. Only two of four nivolumab-treated tumors gained richness and clonality by surgery. Blood richness before therapy tracked richness in tumors resected after neoadjuvant therapy. Compared with tumor-adjacent uninvolved lung, resected tumors showed greater richness and clonality.

Note on this clone: Antigen unknown.

Assay: immunoSEQ multiplex PCR; the TCRdb copy retains only in-frame clones and omits some. The table lists over a thousand clones, roughly 84% of them singletons. The starting material was adjacent normal lung tissue, obtained after neoadjuvant nivolumab, alone or with ipilimumab, at or shortly before surgery. This clonotype originated in an adult with non-small cell lung cancer.

CDR3 sequence (DNA): TGTGCCAGCAGGTATTCACGAGATAGCAATCAGCCCCAGCATTTT. Translating it yields CASRYSRDSNQPQHF. V gene TRBV6-5 combines with J gene TRBJ1-5; D is ambiguous. The CDR3 is 15 amino acids. Between the trimmed V and J ends, which lost 6 bases and 0 bases, there was a span of 12 bases. Germline V gene sequence: CDR1 MNHEY, CDR2 SVGAGI.